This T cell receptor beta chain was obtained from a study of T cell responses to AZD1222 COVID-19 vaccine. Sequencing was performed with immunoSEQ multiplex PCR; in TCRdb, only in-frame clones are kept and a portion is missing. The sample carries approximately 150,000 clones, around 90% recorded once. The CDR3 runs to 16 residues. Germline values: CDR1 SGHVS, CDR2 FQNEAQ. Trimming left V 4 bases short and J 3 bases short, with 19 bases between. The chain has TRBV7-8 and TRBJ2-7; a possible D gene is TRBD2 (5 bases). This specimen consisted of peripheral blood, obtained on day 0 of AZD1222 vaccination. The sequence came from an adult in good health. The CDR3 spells CASSYQEAGLNYEQYF. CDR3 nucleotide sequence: TGTGCCAGCAGCTACCAGGAGGCCGGACTTAACTACGAGCAGTACTTC.